A single sample gave rise to the 17 T cell receptor beta chains below, sequenced in a study of blood T cell repertoires in COVID-19. Method: immunoSEQ multiplex PCR; TCRdb's copy keeps in-frame clones and lacks some. Among about 49,000 clones listed, around 87% were seen once. Sequencing was performed on peripheral blood. Receptor source: a woman older than 75 with COVID-19, enrolled during active disease.

DNA for the CDR3: TGCGCCAGCAGCCAAGGCCAGGGGGTAATGGGCGCTGAAGCTTTCTTT. It yields the protein CASSQGQGVMGAEAFF. The rearrangement links TRBV4-1 to TRBJ1-1; 7 bases align to TRBD1. The trim removed 1 base at V and 6 bases at J, leaving 11 bases unmatched. Germline values: CDR1 MGHRA, CDR2 YSYEKL. The CDR3 is 16 amino acids.

The V and J genes are TRBV2 and TRBJ2-7; D remains unclear. Germline-derived CDR1 and CDR2 are SNHLY and FYNNEI. With 8 bases removed from V and 2 bases from J, the gap between germline ends came to 7 bases. The CDR3 runs to 11 residues. Written as DNA, the CDR3 is TGTGCCAGCTCCGCGGCCTACGAGCAGTACTTC. This gives the protein CASSAAYEQYF.

V is TRBV27 and J is TRBJ2-1, with D perhaps TRBD2 (7 bases). The germline V gene encodes CDR1 MNHEY and CDR2 SMNVEV (reference sequence). There are 16 residues in the CDR3. V lost 0 bases and J lost 1, with 10 bases in between. CDR3 in DNA: TGTGCCAGCAGTTTATCGGCGGGGGCGTCCTACAATGAGCAGTTCTTC. The encoded protein is CASSLSAGASYNEQFF.

The rearrangement uses TRBV7-3 and TRBJ2-7, with 11 nucleotides matching TRBD1. Germline lookup yields CDR1 SGHTA and CDR2 FQGTGA. The CDR3 contains 15 residues. With V trimmed by 4 bases and J by 3 bases, 5 bases remained unmatched. The CDR3 DNA reads TGTGCCAGCAGCTCAAGAGGGACAGGGGGCTACGAGCAGTACTTC. Translation gives CASSSRGTGGYEQYF.

This clone was observed a handful of times. The V call is TRBV2, the J call TRBJ2-2; 7 positions agree with TRBD1. Losses at the gene ends were 4 bases for V and 4 bases for J; bases not matched to a gene: 3. The CDR3 spans 14 residues. Germline values: CDR1 SNHLY, CDR2 FYNNEI. CDR3 amino acids: CASSGQGSTGELFF. The CDR3 DNA is TGTGCCAGCAGTGGACAGGGAAGCACCGGGGAGCTGTTTTTT. Full variable domain (missing parts from reference TRBV2 and TRBJ2-2): EPEVTQTPSHQVTQMGQEVILRCVPISNHLYFYWYRQILGQKVEFLVSFYNNEISEKSEIFDDQFSVERPDGSNFTLKIRSTKLEDSAMYFCASSGQGSTGELFFGEGSRLTVL.

The rearrangement links TRBV6-6 to TRBJ1-5; maybe TRBD1 (6 bases). The CDR3 extends over 18 amino acids. The germline V gene encodes CDR1 MNHNY and CDR2 SVGAGI (reference sequence). V lost 5 bases to trimming and J lost 0 bases, with 20 bases between them. As DNA, the CDR3 is TGTGCCAGCAGTCGTGGGGGCATCGGCGGGTATAGCAATCAGCCCCAGCATTTT. It is translated as CASSRGGIGGYSNQPQHF.

The chain is built from TRBV4-2 and TRBJ1-2; 8 nucleotides match TRBD1. From germline, CDR1 is LGHNA and CDR2 YNFKEQ. The CDR3 spans 14 residues. V lost 4 bases, J lost 1 base, and 2 bases stayed unmatched. The CDR3 DNA is TGTGCCAGCAGCCGCGGACAGGGTAACTATGGCTACACCTTC. Translating gives CASSRGQGNYGYTF.

J is TRBJ1-2 and V is TRBV6-4; D gene uncertain. CDR1 MRHNA and CDR2 SNTAGT come from the germline V gene. The CDR3 spans 14 residues. Trimming left V 6 bases short and J 0 bases short, with 11 bases between. CDR3 protein: CASRRDPSNYGYTF. The CDR3 DNA follows: TGTGCCAGCAGGCGCGATCCCTCTAACTATGGCTACACCTTC.

V is TRBV2 and J is TRBJ1-1, with a weak D call TRBD1 (6 bases). V was trimmed by 6 bases and J by 1 base, leaving 27 bases between them. Germline V gene data show CDR1 as SNHLY and CDR2 as FYNNEI. This CDR3 contains 19 residues. The DNA for the CDR3 is TGTGCCAGCAGGAGGAATGAGCAGGGGCATTATCTTGAGAACACTGAAGCTTTCTTT. Translating gives CASRRNEQGHYLENTEAFF.

The chain couples TRBV19 to TRBJ2-1, with a weak D call TRBD2 (5 bases). Trimming took 8 bases from V and 0 from J, leaving 11 bases between them. Germline V gene data show CDR1 as LNHDA and CDR2 as SQIVND (reference sequence). This CDR3 spans 14 amino acids. The CDR3 DNA reads TGTGCCAGTCTTTCAGCGGACTCCTACAATGAGCAGTTCTTC. It translates to CASLSADSYNEQFF.

This clone was recorded a few times. V is TRBV2 and J is TRBJ1-2; a possible D gene is TRBD1 (6 bases). This CDR3 is built from 13 residues. CDR1 is SNHLY and CDR2 is FYNNEI in the germline V gene. V was clipped by 6 bases and J by 4 bases, with 12 bases between them. The CDR3 DNA sequence: TGTGCCAGCAGCGCCGGGACAAGCTATGGCTACACCTTC. Its protein is CASSAGTSYGYTF. Combining the CDR3 with reference TRBV2 and TRBJ1-2 gives the whole variable domain EPEVTQTPSHQVTQMGQEVILRCVPISNHLYFYWYRQILGQKVEFLVSFYNNEISEKSEIFDDQFSVERPDGSNFTLKIRSTKLEDSAMYFCASSAGTSYGYTFGSGTRLTVV.

The chain is built from TRBV30 and TRBJ2-3, with 11 bases lining up with TRBD2. Germline V gene sequence: CDR1 GTSNPN, CDR2 SVGIG (reference sequence). V lost 3 bases, J lost 0 bases, and 11 bases stayed unmatched. The CDR3 spans 18 residues. The CDR3 nucleotides read TGTGCCTGGAGCGGGCTAGCGGGGGGTACCTTAAGCACAGATACGCAGTATTTT. Translating it yields CAWSGLAGGTLSTDTQYF.

The rearrangement uses TRBV5-1 and TRBJ1-1; TRBD1 might be the D (5 bases). CDR3 length: 15 amino acids. CDR1 SGHRS and CDR2 YFSETQ come from the germline V gene. V was trimmed by 5 bases and J by 0 bases, leaving 14 bases between them. In DNA form, the CDR3 reads TGCGCCAGCAGGCCGACGGCAGGGATGAACACTGAAGCTTTCTTT. This translates into CASRPTAGMNTEAFF.

CDR3 residues: CASSPRDTKETQYF. The CDR3 DNA is TGTGCCAGTAGTCCCCGGGACACCAAAGAGACCCAGTACTTC. The chain couples TRBV19 to TRBJ2-5; maybe TRBD1 (6 bases). With 5 bases removed from V and 3 bases from J, the gap between germline ends came to 13 bases. The CDR3 has 14 residues. Looked up from germline, CDR1 is LNHDA and CDR2 is SQIVND (reference sequence). Full variable domain (outside the CDR3, taken from reference TRBV19 and TRBJ2-5): DGGITQSPKYLFRKEGQNVTLSCEQNLNHDAMYWYRQDPGQGLRLIYYSQIVNDFQKGDIAEGYSVSREKKESFPLTVTSAQKNPTAFYLCASSPRDTKETQYFGPGTRLLVL.

This chain joins TRBV24-1 and TRBJ2-3, with 12 bases matching TRBD2. CDR1 KGHDR and CDR2 SFDVKD come from the germline V gene. Trimming removed 3 bases from V and 0 bases from J; junction bases left unmatched: 3. This CDR3 region has 17 residues. The CDR3 here is CATSDPGLAGSTDTQYF. The CDR3 DNA follows: TGTGCCACCAGTGATCCAGGACTAGCGGGAAGCACAGATACGCAGTATTTT.

V usage is TRBV5-6 and J usage is TRBJ1-2, with no clear D. The CDR3 has 11 residues. Between the trimmed V and J ends, which lost 1 base and 8 bases, there was a span of 6 bases. Germline CDR1 reads SGHDT; CDR2 reads YYEEEE. The CDR3 sequence is CASSLRRGYTF. DNA for the CDR3: TGTGCCAGCAGCTTGAGGCGGGGCTACACCTTC. The whole variable domain, filled in from reference TRBV5-6 and TRBJ1-2, reads DAGVTQSPTHLIKTRGQQVTLRCSPKSGHDTVSWYQQALGQGPQFIFQYYEEEERQRGNFPDRFSGHQFPNYSSELNVNALLLGDSALYLCASSLRRGYTFGSGTRLTVV.

The chain joins TRBV5-1 to TRBJ2-3; 7 nucleotides match TRBD1. Per the germline V gene, CDR1 is SGHRS and CDR2 is YFSETQ. The CDR3 has 15 amino acids. The V segment lost 3 bases and the J segment 5 bases; nucleotides outside the gene matches: 9. Here the CDR3 reads CASSSYKGARDTQYF. CDR3 DNA sequence: TGCGCCAGCAGCTCGTACAAGGGGGCTAGAGATACGCAGTATTTT.